This T cell receptor beta chain was identified during a study of blood T cells in healthy people across ages. Study-level information: Capture by template switching was about one barcoded beta molecule per two T cells.

This clonotype was recorded many times. It was with a sample-barcoded 5' primer and a J-beta primer mix that a second PCR of roughly 7 to 12 cycles was run. TCRdb ran MiXCR on the 5' RACE reads and lists one entry per CDR3 protein. The sample consists of around 900,000 distinct CDR3 sequences, less than 35% of them appearing once. The TCR originated in a woman of 80 years or more in good health. Sample: blood.

The CDR3 sequence is CASSHGLAQQETQYF. The CDR3 bases are TGTGCCAGCAGCCACGGACTAGCGCAACAAGAGACCCAGTACTTC. This chain uses TRBV9 with TRBJ2-5; TRBD2 matches at 9 bases. The CDR3 is 15 residues long. The V gene's germline CDR1 is SGDLS and CDR2 YYNGEE. Germline trimming cut 4 bases from V and 2 bases from J; bases unmatched to any gene: 6. The full variable domain, its missing parts supplied by reference TRBV9 and TRBJ2-5, is DSGVTQTPKHLITATGQRVTLRCSPRSGDLSVYWYQQSLDQGLQFLIQYYNGEERAKGNILERFSAQQFPDLHSELNLSSLELGDSALYFCASSHGLAQQETQYFGPGTRLLVL.